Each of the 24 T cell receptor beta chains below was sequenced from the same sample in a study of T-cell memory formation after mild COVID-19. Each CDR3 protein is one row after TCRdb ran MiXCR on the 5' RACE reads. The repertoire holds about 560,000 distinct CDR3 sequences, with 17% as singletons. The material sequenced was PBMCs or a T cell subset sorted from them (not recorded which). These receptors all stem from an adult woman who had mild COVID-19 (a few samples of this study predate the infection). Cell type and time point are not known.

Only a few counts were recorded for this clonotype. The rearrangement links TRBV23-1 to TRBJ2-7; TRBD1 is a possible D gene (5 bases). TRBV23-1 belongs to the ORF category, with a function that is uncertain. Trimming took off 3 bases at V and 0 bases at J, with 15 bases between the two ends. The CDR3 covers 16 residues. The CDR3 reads CASSHSSTVNSYEQYF. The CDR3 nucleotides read TGCGCCAGCAGTCATTCCTCGACAGTAAACTCCTACGAGCAGTACTTC.

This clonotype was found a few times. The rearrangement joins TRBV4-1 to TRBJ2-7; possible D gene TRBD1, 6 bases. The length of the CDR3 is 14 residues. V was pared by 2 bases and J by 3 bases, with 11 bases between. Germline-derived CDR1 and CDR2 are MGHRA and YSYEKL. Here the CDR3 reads CASSQTTGYYEQYF. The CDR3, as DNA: TGCGCCAGCAGCCAAACGACAGGTTACTACGAGCAGTACTTC.

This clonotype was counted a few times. The CDR3 reads CSARAGDPYEQYF. In DNA, the CDR3 is TGCAGTGCTAGAGCCGGCGATCCCTACGAGCAGTACTTC. The rearrangement links TRBV20-1 to TRBJ2-7; D gene uncertain. V was shortened by 1 base and J by 2 bases, with 9 bases between the two germline ends. CDR1 DFQATT and CDR2 SNEGSKA come from the germline V gene (reference sequence). This CDR3 has 13 residues.

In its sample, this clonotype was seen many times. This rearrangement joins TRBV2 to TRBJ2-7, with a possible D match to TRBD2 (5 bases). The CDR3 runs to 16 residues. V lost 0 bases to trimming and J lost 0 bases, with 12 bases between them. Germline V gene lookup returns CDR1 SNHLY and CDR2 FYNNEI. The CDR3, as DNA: TGTGCCAGCAGTGAAGCGCTTTACCGGGGCTCCTACGAGCAGTACTTC. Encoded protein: CASSEALYRGSYEQYF.

The CDR3 DNA reads TGTGCCAGCAGCGCAGGATTCAATGAGCAGTTCTTC. Translating it yields CASSAGFNEQFF. The rearrangement links TRBV11-3 to TRBJ2-1; D unresolved. Germline V gene data show CDR1 as SGHNT and CDR2 as YENEEA. The CDR3 extends over 12 amino acids. Between the trimmed V and J ends, which lost 5 bases and 6 bases, there was a span of 8 bases.

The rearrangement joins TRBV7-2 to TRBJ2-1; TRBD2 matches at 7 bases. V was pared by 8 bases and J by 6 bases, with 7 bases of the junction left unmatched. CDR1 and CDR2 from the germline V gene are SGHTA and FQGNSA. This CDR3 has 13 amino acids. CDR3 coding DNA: TGTGCCAGCGTGCGGGAGCGTGGCAATGAGCAGTTCTTC. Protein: CASVRERGNEQFF.

The CDR3 DNA sequence: TGTGCCAGCAGTCTGACAGGGCGGAGCGGGGAGCTGTTTTTT. Translated, it gives CASSLTGRSGELFF. This chain links TRBV6-5 with TRBJ2-2; TRBD1 matches 7 bases. Germline V CDR1 and CDR2: MNHEY, SVGAGI. The CDR3 length is 14 residues. V shed 5 bases, J shed 7 bases, and the junction held 7 bases outside the gene matches.

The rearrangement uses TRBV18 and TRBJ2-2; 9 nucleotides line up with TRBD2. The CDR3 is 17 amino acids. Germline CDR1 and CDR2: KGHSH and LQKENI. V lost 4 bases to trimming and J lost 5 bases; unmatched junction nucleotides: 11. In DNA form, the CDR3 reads TGTGCCAGCTCACGACTTAGCGGGAGCACCGATACCGGGGAGCTGTTTTTT. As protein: CASSRLSGSTDTGELFF. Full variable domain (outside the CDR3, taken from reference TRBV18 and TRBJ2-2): NAGVMQNPRHLVRRRGQEARLRCSPMKGHSHVYWYRQLPEEGLKFMVYLQKENIIDESGMPKERFSAEFPKEGPSILRIQQVVRGDSAAYFCASSRLSGSTDTGELFFGEGSRLTVL.

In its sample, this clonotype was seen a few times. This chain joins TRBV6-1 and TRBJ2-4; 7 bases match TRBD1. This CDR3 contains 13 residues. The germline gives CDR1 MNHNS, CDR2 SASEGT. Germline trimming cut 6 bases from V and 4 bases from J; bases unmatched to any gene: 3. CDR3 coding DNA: TGTGCCAGCAGAATGACAGGGAAAAACATTCAGTACTTC. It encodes CASRMTGKNIQYF.

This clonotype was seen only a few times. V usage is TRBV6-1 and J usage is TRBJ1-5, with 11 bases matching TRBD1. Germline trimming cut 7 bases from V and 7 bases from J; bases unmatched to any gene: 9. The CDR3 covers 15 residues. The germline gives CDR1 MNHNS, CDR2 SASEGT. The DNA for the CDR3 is TGTGCCAGCACCAACGGACAGGGGGCATGGCAGCCCCAGCATTTT. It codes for CASTNGQGAWQPQHF.

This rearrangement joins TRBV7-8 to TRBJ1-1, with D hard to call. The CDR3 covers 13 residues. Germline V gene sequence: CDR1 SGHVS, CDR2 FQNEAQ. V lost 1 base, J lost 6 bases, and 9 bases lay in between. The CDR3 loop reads CASSLGRGSEAFF. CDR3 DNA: TGTGCCAGCAGCTTAGGCAGAGGATCTGAAGCTTTCTTT.

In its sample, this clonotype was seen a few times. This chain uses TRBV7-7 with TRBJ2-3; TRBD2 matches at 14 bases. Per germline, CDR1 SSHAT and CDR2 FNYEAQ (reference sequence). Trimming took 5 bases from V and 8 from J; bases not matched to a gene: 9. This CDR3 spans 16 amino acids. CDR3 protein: CASSPRLAGGPGTQYF. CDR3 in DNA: TGTGCCAGCAGCCCCAGACTAGCGGGGGGGCCTGGTACGCAGTATTTT.

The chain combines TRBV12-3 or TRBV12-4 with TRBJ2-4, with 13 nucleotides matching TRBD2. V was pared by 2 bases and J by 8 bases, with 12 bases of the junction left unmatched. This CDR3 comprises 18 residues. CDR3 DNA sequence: TGTGCCAGCAGTTTATCAAAACTAGCGGGGGGGCCTAGGGACATTCAGTACTTC. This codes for CASSLSKLAGGPRDIQYF.

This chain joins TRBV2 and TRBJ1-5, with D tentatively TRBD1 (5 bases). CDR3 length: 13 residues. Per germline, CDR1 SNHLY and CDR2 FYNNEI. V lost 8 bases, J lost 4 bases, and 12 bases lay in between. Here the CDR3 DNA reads TGTGCCAGCCGAGGGGAAGGTAATCAGCCCCAGCATTTT. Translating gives CASRGEGNQPQHF.

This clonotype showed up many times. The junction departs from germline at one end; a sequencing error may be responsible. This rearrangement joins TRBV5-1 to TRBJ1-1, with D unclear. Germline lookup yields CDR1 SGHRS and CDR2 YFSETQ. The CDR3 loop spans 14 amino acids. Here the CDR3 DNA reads TGTGCCAGCAGCTTAGCGGGCCAGAACACTGAAGCTTTCTTT. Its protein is CASSLAGQNTEAFF.

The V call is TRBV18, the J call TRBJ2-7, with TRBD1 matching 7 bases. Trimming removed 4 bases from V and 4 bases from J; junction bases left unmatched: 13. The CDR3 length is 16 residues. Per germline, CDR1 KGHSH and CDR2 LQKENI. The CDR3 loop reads CASSQPGQTYRYEQYF. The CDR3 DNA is TGTGCCAGCTCACAACCGGGACAGACTTACCGATACGAGCAGTACTTC.

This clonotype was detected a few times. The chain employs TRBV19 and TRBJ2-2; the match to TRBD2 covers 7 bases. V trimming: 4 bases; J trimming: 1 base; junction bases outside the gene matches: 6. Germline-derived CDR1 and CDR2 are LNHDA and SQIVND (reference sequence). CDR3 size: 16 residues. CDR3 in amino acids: CASSKTGTMNTGELFF. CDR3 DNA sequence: TGTGCCAGTAGTAAGACCGGGACTATGAACACCGGGGAGCTGTTTTTT. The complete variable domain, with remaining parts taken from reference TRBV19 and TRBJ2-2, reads DGGITQSPKYLFRKEGQNVTLSCEQNLNHDAMYWYRQDPGQGLRLIYYSQIVNDFQKGDIAEGYSVSREKKESFPLTVTSAQKNPTAFYLCASSKTGTMNTGELFFGEGSRLTVL.

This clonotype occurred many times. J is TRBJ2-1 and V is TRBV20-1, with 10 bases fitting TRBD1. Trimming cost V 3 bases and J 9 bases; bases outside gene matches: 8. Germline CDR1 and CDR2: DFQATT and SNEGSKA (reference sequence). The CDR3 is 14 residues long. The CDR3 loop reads CSASRGQGMGEQFF. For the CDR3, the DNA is TGCAGTGCTAGTAGGGGACAGGGGATGGGTGAGCAGTTCTTC.

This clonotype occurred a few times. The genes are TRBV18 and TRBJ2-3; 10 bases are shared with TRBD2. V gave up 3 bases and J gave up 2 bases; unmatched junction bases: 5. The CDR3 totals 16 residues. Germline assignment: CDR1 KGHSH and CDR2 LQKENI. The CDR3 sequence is CASSPPTSGFTDTQYF. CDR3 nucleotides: TGTGCCAGCTCACCCCCGACTAGCGGGTTCACAGATACGCAGTATTTT.

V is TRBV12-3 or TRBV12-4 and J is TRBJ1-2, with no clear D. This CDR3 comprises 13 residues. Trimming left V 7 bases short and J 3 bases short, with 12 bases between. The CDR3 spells CASITGADYGYTF. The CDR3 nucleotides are TGTGCCAGCATCACCGGCGCGGACTATGGCTACACCTTC.

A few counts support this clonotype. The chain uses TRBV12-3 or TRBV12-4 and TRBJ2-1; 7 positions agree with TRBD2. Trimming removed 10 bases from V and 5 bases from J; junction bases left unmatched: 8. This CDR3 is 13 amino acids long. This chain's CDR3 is CATRRAGNNEQFF. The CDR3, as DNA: TGTGCCACCAGGCGAGCGGGAAACAATGAGCAGTTCTTC.

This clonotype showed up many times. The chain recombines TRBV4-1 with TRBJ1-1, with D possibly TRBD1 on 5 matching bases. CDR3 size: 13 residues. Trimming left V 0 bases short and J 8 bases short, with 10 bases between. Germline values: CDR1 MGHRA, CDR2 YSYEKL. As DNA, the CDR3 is TGCGCCAGCAGCCAAGATTGGGAGGGGGAAGCTTTCTTT. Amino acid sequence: CASSQDWEGEAFF.

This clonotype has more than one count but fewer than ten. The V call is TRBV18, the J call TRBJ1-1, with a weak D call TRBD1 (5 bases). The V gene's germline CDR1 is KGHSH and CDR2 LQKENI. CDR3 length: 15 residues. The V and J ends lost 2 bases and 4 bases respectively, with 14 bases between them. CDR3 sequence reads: CASSPDQGMITEAFF. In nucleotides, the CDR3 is TGTGCCAGCTCACCAGATCAGGGAATGATCACTGAAGCTTTCTTT.

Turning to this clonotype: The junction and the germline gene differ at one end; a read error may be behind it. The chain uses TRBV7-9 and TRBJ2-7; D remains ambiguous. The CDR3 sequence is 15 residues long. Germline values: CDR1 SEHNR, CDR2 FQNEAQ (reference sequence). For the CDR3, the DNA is TGTGCCAGCAGCTTAGAGGGCGGCTCTTCCTGCGAGCAGTACTTC. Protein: CASSLEGGSSCEQYF.